This T cell receptor (beta chain) was sequenced in a study of early T cells in non-severe SARS-CoV-2 infection. Study-level information: Whole-blood bulk RNA, unsorted, was sequenced, and chains were unpaired.

Individually, cDNA molecules had unique molecular identifiers attached to them. TCRdb recomputed calls from the 5' RACE reads with MiXCR, one row per CDR3 protein. The sample contains some 45,000 distinct CDR3 sequences, roughly a tenth of which appear only once. Whole-study results and caveats: Matching with VDJdb favored anti-spike CD8 responses (missing private and CD4 specificities).

This clonotype was found a few times. Its antigen is still unknown. The CDR3 loop spans 14 amino acids. Trimming cost V 1 base and J 2 bases, with 7 bases left between them. Sequencing used whole blood, obtained at baseline. The source is an adult who was a healthcare worker with PCR-confirmed SARS-CoV-2 infection or an uninfected control (not recorded which). The chain links TRBV12-3 or TRBV12-4 to TRBJ2-3, with D unresolved. For the CDR3, the DNA is TGTGCCAGCAGTTTAGGGCTGACCACAGATACGCAGTATTTT. It is translated as CASSLGLTTDTQYF.